This T cell receptor beta chain derives from a study of blood T cells in healthy people across ages. Turning to this clonotype: A read error may account for a junction end that differs from germline.

Isolation yielded PBMCs, at least 7 million per sample, in every case. Per individual sample, total RNA of at least 5.5 micrograms was extracted. The CDR3 length is 14 residues. Germline lookup yields CDR1 SEHNR and CDR2 FQNEAQ (reference sequence). Alongside a J-beta primer mix, a sample-barcoded 5' primer served in a second PCR lasting 7 to 11 cycles. TCRdb analysed the 5' RACE reads with MiXCR anew, one entry per CDR3 protein. The sample shows some 1.5 million distinct CDR3 sequences, about 30% of them seen only once. The receptor comes from a woman in her thirties in good health. Material for sequencing was blood. The J gene is TRBJ1-1, the V gene TRBV7-9, with TRBD1 as a possible D gene (6 bases). The CDR3 loop reads CVSSLAGANTKAFF. The CDR3 nucleotides are TGTGTCAGCAGCTTAGCAGGGGCGAACACTAAAGCTTTCTTT. Full variable domain (outside the CDR3, taken from reference TRBV7-9 and TRBJ1-1): DTGVSQNPRHKITKRGQNVTFRCDPISEHNRLYWYRQTLGQGPEFLTYFQNEAQLEKSRLLSDRFSAERPKGSFSTLEIQRTEQGDSAMYLCVSSLAGANTKAFFGQGTRLTVV.